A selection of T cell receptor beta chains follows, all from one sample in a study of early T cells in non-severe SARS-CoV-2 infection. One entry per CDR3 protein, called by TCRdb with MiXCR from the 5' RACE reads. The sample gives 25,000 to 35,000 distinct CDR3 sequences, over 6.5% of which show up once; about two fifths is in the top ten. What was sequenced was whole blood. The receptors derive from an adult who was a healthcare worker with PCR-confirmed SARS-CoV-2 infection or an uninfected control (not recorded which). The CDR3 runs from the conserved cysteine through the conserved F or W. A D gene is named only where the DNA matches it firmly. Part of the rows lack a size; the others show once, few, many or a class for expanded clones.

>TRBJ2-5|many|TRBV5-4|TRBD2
CASSLGDYQTQYF
TGTGCCAGCAGCTTGGGGGACTACCAGACCCAGTACTTC
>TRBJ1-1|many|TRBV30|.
CAWRRSRKSEAFF
TGTGCCTGGAGAAGGAGCCGGAAAAGTGAAGCTTTCTTT
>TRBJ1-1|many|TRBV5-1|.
CASSLGQPNTEAFF
TGCGCCAGCAGCTTGGGGCAGCCGAACACTGAAGCTTTCTTT
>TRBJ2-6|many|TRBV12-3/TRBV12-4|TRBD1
CASSRQGASGANVLTF
TGTGCCAGCAGCAGACAGGGGGCGAGTGGGGCCAACGTCCTGACTTTC
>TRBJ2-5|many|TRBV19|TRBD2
CASSIRPTSFKETQYF
TGTGCCAGTAGTATTAGGCCGACTAGCTTCAAGGAGACCCAGTACTTC
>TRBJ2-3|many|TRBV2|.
CASRQLTDTQYF
TGTGCCAGTCGACAGTTAACAGATACGCAGTATTTT
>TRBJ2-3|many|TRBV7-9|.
CASSRRGRADTQYF
TGTGCCAGCAGCCGTAGGGGTCGTGCAGATACGCAGTATTTT
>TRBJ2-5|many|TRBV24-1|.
CATSDDHRVQETQYF
TGTGCCACCAGTGATGACCACAGGGTCCAAGAGACCCAGTACTTC
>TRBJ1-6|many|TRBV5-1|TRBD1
CASSSGQGGSPLHF
TGCGCCAGCAGCTCGGGACAGGGTGGTTCACCCCTCCACTTT
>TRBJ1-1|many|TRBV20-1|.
CSASGGSEAFF
TGCAGTGCTAGTGGGGGGTCTGAAGCTTTCTTT
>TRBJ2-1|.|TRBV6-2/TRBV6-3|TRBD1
CASSDLLDRGRRNEQFF
TGTGCCAGCAGTGACCTCCTGGACAGGGGGCGCCGAAATGAGCAGTTCTTC